These T cell receptor beta chains were read from a single sample in a study of T cells expressing NK-cell markers. No DNA is given; TCRdb re-called the 5' RACE reads and lists each CDR3 protein once. In all, the sample yields some 140,000 distinct CDR3 sequences. The material sequenced was blood T cells: a sorted CD56 or NKG2C T cell subset, CD4+ or CD8+ T cells, or bulk PBMC T cells (not recorded which). The receptor set was obtained from a woman aged 45 to 65 in good health. Both conserved end residues are part of each CDR3.

CASSLDAGGTYNEQFF,TRBJ2-1,TRBV5-1
CASTVGLNTEAFF,TRBJ1-1,TRBV7-2
CSVCEGVGVGYEQYF,TRBJ2-7,TRBV29-1
CASSLLTGNTIYF,TRBJ1-3,TRBV27
CASSLRGYYEQYF,TRBJ2-7,TRBV11-1
CASSPLGGSDTQYF,TRBJ2-3,TRBV12-3/TRBV12-4
CSALVSSVETQYF,TRBJ2-5,TRBV20-1
CSAPGLAGDEQFF,TRBJ2-1,TRBV20-1
CASSPAVGTETQYF,TRBJ2-5,TRBV4-1
CASGLVSARTPADEQFF,TRBJ2-1,TRBV12-5
CASSLDELGEETQYF,TRBJ2-5,TRBV5-5
CASSMGQAGEAFF,TRBJ1-1,TRBV5-6
CASSPGPPDTQYF,TRBJ2-3,TRBV11-2
CSVVTVYEQYF,TRBJ2-7,TRBV29-1
CASSKPGRPTYNEQFF,TRBJ2-1,TRBV11-3
CASSTTSGMPDTQYF,TRBJ2-3,TRBV12-3/TRBV12-4
CSVEEFNNEQFF,TRBJ2-1,TRBV29-1
CASSGVPGTTYNEQFF,TRBJ2-1,TRBV5-6
CASSYTLRREGTSTDTQYF,TRBJ2-3,TRBV5-1
CATRAGTGPTYEQYF,TRBJ2-7,TRBV24-1
CASTLSMNTEAFF,TRBJ1-1,TRBV12-3/TRBV12-4
CSARDVRGNTEAFF,TRBJ1-1,TRBV20-1
CASSSPYTGTSGYNEQFF,TRBJ2-1,TRBV7-9
CASSQRDSSNYGYTF,TRBJ1-2,TRBV4-1
CSARDYYGYTF,TRBJ1-2,TRBV20-1
CASSQRPPSSSYNEQFF,TRBJ2-1,TRBV11-2
CGCRALRGTGELFF,TRBJ2-2,TRBV20-1
CASSQTQGVNEQFF,TRBJ2-1,TRBV4-1
CASSNTGVRTEAFF,TRBJ1-1,TRBV19
CASSLASVGTDTQYF,TRBJ2-3,TRBV5-6
CASRQQGKNIQYF,TRBJ2-4,TRBV25-1
CAWTSGITDTQYF,TRBJ2-3,TRBV30
CASSPGQGALNEQFF,TRBJ2-1,TRBV18
CASSRRTSTENNEQFF,TRBJ2-1,TRBV2
CASSRDSSGRADEQFF,TRBJ2-1,TRBV5-6
CASSDTGSTGELFF,TRBJ2-2,TRBV25-1
CASSYSWYVSGGNEQFF,TRBJ2-1,TRBV6-5
CASSLRGQDVLGYTF,TRBJ1-2,TRBV7-2
CASSVTNYEQYF,TRBJ2-7,TRBV25-1
CASSYSSYNEQFF,TRBJ2-1,TRBV6-5
CASSQHPQSGDRAFF,TRBJ1-1,TRBV3-1
CASSEGGGNTEAFF,TRBJ1-1,TRBV25-1
CSARETGAHNEQFF,TRBJ2-1,TRBV20-1
CASSDERSWDEQFF,TRBJ2-1,TRBV10-1
CSVGGTWNEILFF,TRBJ1-4,TRBV29-1
CATSRERTSTYEQFF,TRBJ2-1,TRBV15
CASSLVKWDSEDTQYF,TRBJ2-3,TRBV12-3/TRBV12-4
CASSLSPEKLFF,TRBJ1-4,TRBV11-2
CASSFDRGAGGYTF,TRBJ1-2,TRBV7-8
CASSTPTAAINEKLFF,TRBJ1-4,TRBV12-3/TRBV12-4
CASSLSLGSPKYNEQFF,TRBJ2-1,TRBV7-3
CASSLVGDMTYEQYF,TRBJ2-7,TRBV7-9
CASSQKLGAANTDTQYF,TRBJ2-3,TRBV14
CASSTWTSTDTQYF,TRBJ2-3,TRBV12-3/TRBV12-4
CASTSRVMNTEAFF,TRBJ1-1,TRBV7-9